What follows is one TCR beta chain and its context. The sample belongs to a study of blood T cell repertoires in COVID-19. Study-wide background: T cells, B-cell-depleted T cells, or PBMCs supplied cDNA or gDNA.

Libraries were prepared by immunoSEQ multiplex PCR; TCRdb keeps only in-frame clonotypes and omits some of them. The table lists 220,000 or so clones, around 81% of them singletons. CDR3 size: 13 residues. Germline CDR1 and CDR2: SNHLY and FYNNEI. V gave up 7 bases and J gave up 7 bases, with 14 bases separating them. The origin of this receptor is a woman aged 70-85 years with acute or convalescent COVID-19. The V call is TRBV2, the J call TRBJ1-3, with TRBD1 as a possible D gene (6 bases). The specimen sequenced was peripheral blood. The CDR3 is CASTTGIGNTIYF. As DNA, the CDR3 is TGTGCCAGCACCACAGGGATAGGTAACACCATATATTTT. The full variable domain, in which reference TRBV2 and TRBJ1-3 provide the parts outside the CDR3, is EPEVTQTPSHQVTQMGQEVILRCVPISNHLYFYWYRQILGQKVEFLVSFYNNEISEKSEIFDDQFSVERPDGSNFTLKIRSTKLEDSAMYFCASTTGIGNTIYFGEGSWLTVV.